This section outlines one TCR beta chain sequence together with its context. This is likely a read error, given that the CDR3 carries no conserved phenylalanine or tryptophan at its end. V shed 1 base, J shed 3 bases, and the junction held 0 bases outside the gene matches. Germline V lookup: CDR1 LGHNA, CDR2 YNFKEQ. The CDR3 runs to 13 residues. These data are taken from a study of cytomegalovirus exposure and HLA in healthy donors. In the PCR, 60 Vbeta and 13 Jbeta primers were used. Only in-frame clones appear in the TCRdb table, and some are missing; sequencing was by immunoSEQ multiplex PCR. Counted here are roughly 84,000 clones, about 79% occurring once; the ten biggest clones make up 4.5% to 7%.

The sample was PBMCs. The receptor's source is a male donor in good health and CMV-seropositive. The chain links TRBV4-2 to TRBJ2-7, with 7 bases that match TRBD1. CDR3 sequence (DNA): TGTGCCAGCAGCCAAGGGACAGGCTACGAGCAGTACCTC. This gives the protein CASSQGTGYEQYL.